A selection of T cell receptor beta chains follows, all from one sample in a study of regulatory T cells in long-lasting Graves disease. TCRdb called the multiplex PCR reads again in MiXCR, with one record for every CDR3 protein. The table has about 620,000 distinct CDR3 sequences, approximately 15% seen once. The sample also formed part of further work on T cells in Graves' hyperthyroidism and ophthalmopathy.

Sequencing used peripheral blood mononuclear cells (PBMCs), obtained at new diagnosis, from a patient treated with antithyroid drugs. The source of these receptors is a woman aged 25 to 39 with Graves disease. Both conserved end residues are part of each CDR3. D genes are given only for firm matches. Part of the rows lack a size; the others show once, few, many or a class for expanded clones.

clone_size j_call v_call d_call cdr3_nt cdr3_aa
many TRBJ2-7 TRBV7-9 TRBD1 TGTGCCAGCAGCTCAAACCGGGACAGCCCTTGGGAGCAGTACTTC CASSSNRDSPWEQYF
many TRBJ1-1 TRBV27 TRBD1 TGTGCCAGCAGTTTGGGTACGGGACAGCACACTGAAGCTTTCTTT CASSLGTGQHTEAFF
once TRBJ1-1 TRBV28 NA TGTGCCAGCAGACTTAGGTTGGACACTGAAGCTTTCTTT CASRLRLDTEAFF
many TRBJ2-1 TRBV7-8 TRBD2 TGTGCCAGCAGAGAACGGACTAGCGGGATAAATGAGCAGTTCTTC CASRERTSGINEQFF
NA TRBJ1-1 TRBV5-1 NA TGCGCCAGCAGCTTAGAAGGGGGAAGGGCTGAAGCTTTCTTT CASSLEGGRAEAFF
NA TRBJ1-2 TRBV25-1 NA TGTGCCAGCAGTGAATACGAAGGGAGATATGGCTACACCTTC CASSEYEGRYGYTF
many TRBJ1-4 TRBV28 TRBD1 TGTGCCACCCAGGACAGGCCGGAGGGAAGGGAAAAACTGTTTTTT CATQDRPEGREKLFF
few TRBJ2-1 TRBV3-1 NA TGTGCCAGCAGCCAAGATATGGGCAATGAGCAGTTCTTC CASSQDMGNEQFF
many TRBJ2-7 TRBV30 NA TGTGCCTGGAGCGGGTCGGCGGGTCAGCACGAGCAGTACTTC CAWSGSAGQHEQYF
few TRBJ2-3 TRBV14 NA TGTGCCAGCAGCCAATTGGGCGGATTTAGCACAGATACGCAGTATTTT CASSQLGGFSTDTQYF
few TRBJ2-7 TRBV5-1 TRBD2 TGCGCCAGCAGCTTCGGGGGGGGCTTCTCCTACGAGCAGTACTTC CASSFGGGFSYEQYF
many TRBJ2-5 TRBV2 TRBD1 TGTGCCAGCAGTATAGGCCAGGGGGTGCAAGAGACCCAGTACTTC CASSIGQGVQETQYF
NA TRBJ2-2 TRBV7-3 NA TGTGCCAGCAGCTTGACAGGGAGGGGGACCGGGGAGCTGTTTTTT CASSLTGRGTGELFF
few TRBJ2-1 TRBV19 NA TGTGCCAGTAGTATAGAACAGGGTTTGGACAATGAGCAGTTCTTC CASSIEQGLDNEQFF
NA TRBJ2-2 TRBV28 NA TGTGCCAGCAGTTTAGAGCTTGACACCGGGGAGCTGTTTTTT CASSLELDTGELFF
NA TRBJ1-1 TRBV4-1 NA TGCGCCAGCAGCCAAGTTGGGACTTTGAACACTGAAGCTTTCTTT CASSQVGTLNTEAFF
many TRBJ2-7 TRBV7-2 NA TGTGCCAGCAGCTTAACGGGTTCCCTCGGTATCCAGCAGTACTTC CASSLTGSLGIQQYF
few TRBJ2-2 TRBV24-1 TRBD1 TGTGCCACCGGTCCGGGAAGGACAGGGGCCCTATCCGGGGAGCTGTTTTTT CATGPGRTGALSGELFF
many TRBJ2-1 TRBV10-1 TRBD2 TGCGCCAGCAGTGATTCTAGCGGGATAAACAATGAGCAGTTCTTC CASSDSSGINNEQFF
NA TRBJ2-7 TRBV7-9 NA TGTGCCAGCAGCTTCCTTAAGACGACAGGTTTAAGCGAGCAGTACTTC CASSFLKTTGLSEQYF
many TRBJ2-1 TRBV7-2 NA TGTGCCAGCAGCACCGGGACACAAGGGCCAAATGAGCAGTTCTTC CASSTGTQGPNEQFF
few TRBJ2-5 TRBV9 TRBD1 TGTGCCAGCAGCGTAGGGACAGGGGTGGGAGAGACCCAGTACTTC CASSVGTGVGETQYF
few TRBJ2-5 TRBV11-2 NA TGTGCCAGCAGCTTAAGAACGGCGGAGACCCAGTACTTC CASSLRTAETQYF
NA TRBJ2-7 TRBV6-4 TRBD1 TGTGCCAGCAGTAGGGAACAGGGGGCCTACGAGCAGTACTTC CASSREQGAYEQYF
many TRBJ2-5 TRBV28 TRBD2 TGTGCCAGCAGTTTAGGGGGGGTATTGAGGGAGACCCAGTACTTC CASSLGGVLRETQYF
few TRBJ2-5 TRBV18 TRBD1 TGTGCCAGCTCACGAACTATCCAGGGGGCGCAAGAGACCCAGTACTTC CASSRTIQGAQETQYF
once TRBJ2-5 TRBV12-3/TRBV12-4 TRBD2 TGTGCCAGCAGGGACCCGCTAGCGGGAGTGGGGGAGACCCAGTACTTC CASRDPLAGVGETQYF
many TRBJ1-1 TRBV7-9 NA TGTGCCAGCAGCTCACCACAGAGAGGGAACACTGAAGCTTTCTTT CASSSPQRGNTEAFF
many TRBJ1-1 TRBV28 NA TGTGCCAGCAGCCCCCCCTACGACGCCGCTGAAGCTTTCTTT CASSPPYDAAEAFF
NA TRBJ2-6 TRBV10-3 NA TGTGCCATCAGCGTCCATGACGGAGGAGGGAAACCCACGTCTGGGGCCAACGTCCTGACTTTC CAISVHDGGGKPTSGANVLTF
NA TRBJ1-5 TRBV19 TRBD1 TGTGCCAGTAGTCTTGGACAGGGACGGCAGCCCCAGCATTTT CASSLGQGRQPQHF
many TRBJ2-7 TRBV20-1 TRBD1 TGCAGTGCTAAGCAGGGGGACTACGAGCAGTACTTC CSAKQGDYEQYF
many TRBJ2-7 TRBV7-2 NA TGTGCCAGCAGCTTAGGGGACCGGACCCACGAGCAGTACTTC CASSLGDRTHEQYF
few TRBJ2-1 TRBV6-2/TRBV6-3 NA TGTGCCAGCAGTTCAGGATATGGACAGCTCCAGGCCGGGGGTGTGCAGTTCTTC CASSSGYGQLQAGGVQFF
few TRBJ1-5 TRBV6-1 NA TGTGCCAGCAGTGAAGCGTTACGGGGGGGGCACCAGCCCCAGCATTTT CASSEALRGGHQPQHF
NA TRBJ1-3 TRBV18 NA TGTGCCAGCTCACCCGCCCCTCAGACAGGTATCTCTGGAAACACCATATATTTT CASSPAPQTGISGNTIYF
few TRBJ1-2 TRBV7-2 TRBD1 TGTGCCAGCAGCAACCCGGGACAGCCGGGAAGGGGCTACACCTTC CASSNPGQPGRGYTF
many TRBJ1-3 TRBV28 NA TGTGCCAGCAGTCCGGGGGGGTTGCGAAACACCATATATTTT CASSPGGLRNTIYF
NA TRBJ1-1 TRBV6-7 NA TGTGCCAGCAGTTACTCGAGAGGGGATTTAACTGAAGCTTTCTTT CASSYSRGDLTEAFF
few TRBJ2-1 TRBV28 NA TGTGCCAGCAAGTATCGGTACAATGAGCAGTTCTTC CASKYRYNEQFF
many TRBJ1-4 TRBV7-2 TRBD1 TGTGCCAGCAGCAACGGGGACAGGCTAAATGAAAAACTGTTTTTT CASSNGDRLNEKLFF
NA TRBJ2-5 TRBV6-5 NA TGTGCCAGCAGTTACCCGGGACGGAGCCAAGAGACCCAGTACTTC CASSYPGRSQETQYF
few TRBJ1-1 TRBV4-1 TRBD1 TGCGCCAGCAGCCAAGTTTCAGGGGGAGTAGGCACTGAAGCTTTCTTT CASSQVSGGVGTEAFF